This T cell receptor (beta chain) was documented in a study of cytomegalovirus exposure and HLA in healthy donors. The PCR was carried out with 60 Vbeta primers and 13 Jbeta primers. TCRdb keeps only in-frame clones here, not all; method: immunoSEQ multiplex PCR. Here the sample spans about 160,000 clones, more than 75% being singletons. Trimming shortened V by 0 bases and J by 4 bases, and 12 bases separated the two germline ends. This CDR3 contains 15 residues. In germline, CDR1 is SGHTA, CDR2 FQGTGA. The sequence was collected from a girl aged 2-10 years in good health and CMV-seropositive. Sequencing input: PBMCs. V gene TRBV7-3 combines with J gene TRBJ2-5; D remains unclear. The CDR3 DNA reads as TGTGCCAGCAGCTTAACTTTATCCAGTACAGAGACCCAGTACTTC. Amino acids: CASSLTLSSTETQYF.